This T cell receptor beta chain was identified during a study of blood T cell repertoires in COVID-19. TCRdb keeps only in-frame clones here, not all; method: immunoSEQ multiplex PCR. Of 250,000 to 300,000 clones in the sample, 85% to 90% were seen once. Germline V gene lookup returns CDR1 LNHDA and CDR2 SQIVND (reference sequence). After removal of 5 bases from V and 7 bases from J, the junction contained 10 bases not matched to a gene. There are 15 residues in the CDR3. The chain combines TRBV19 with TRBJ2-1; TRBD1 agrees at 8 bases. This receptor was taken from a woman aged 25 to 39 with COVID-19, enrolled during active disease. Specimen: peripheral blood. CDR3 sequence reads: CASSRGGTGQNEQFF. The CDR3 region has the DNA TGTGCCAGTAGTCGAGGGGGGACAGGCCAGAATGAGCAGTTCTTC.